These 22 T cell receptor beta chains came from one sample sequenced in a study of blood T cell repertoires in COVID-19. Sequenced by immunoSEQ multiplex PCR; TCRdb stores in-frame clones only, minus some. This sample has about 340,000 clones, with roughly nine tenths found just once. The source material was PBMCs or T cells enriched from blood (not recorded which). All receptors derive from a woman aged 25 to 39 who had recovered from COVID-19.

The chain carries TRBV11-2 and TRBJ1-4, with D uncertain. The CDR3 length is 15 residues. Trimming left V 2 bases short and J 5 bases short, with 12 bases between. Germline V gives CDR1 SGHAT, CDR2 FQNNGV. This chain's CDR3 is CASSLSPGRNEKLFF. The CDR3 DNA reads TGTGCCAGCAGCTTATCGCCCGGTCGGAATGAAAAACTGTTTTTT.

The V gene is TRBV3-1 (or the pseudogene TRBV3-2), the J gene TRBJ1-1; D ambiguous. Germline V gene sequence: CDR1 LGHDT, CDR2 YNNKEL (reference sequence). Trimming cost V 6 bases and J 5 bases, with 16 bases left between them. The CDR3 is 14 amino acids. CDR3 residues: CASRPSRGGTEAFF. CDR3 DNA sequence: TGTGCCAGCAGACCTAGCCGTGGAGGTACTGAAGCTTTCTTT.

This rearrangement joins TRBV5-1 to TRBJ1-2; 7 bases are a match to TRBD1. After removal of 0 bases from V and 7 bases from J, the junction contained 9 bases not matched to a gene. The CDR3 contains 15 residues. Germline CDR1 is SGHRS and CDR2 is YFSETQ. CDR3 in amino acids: CASSLEYEGAPGYTF. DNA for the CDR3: TGCGCCAGCAGCTTGGAATACGAGGGGGCGCCTGGCTACACCTTC.

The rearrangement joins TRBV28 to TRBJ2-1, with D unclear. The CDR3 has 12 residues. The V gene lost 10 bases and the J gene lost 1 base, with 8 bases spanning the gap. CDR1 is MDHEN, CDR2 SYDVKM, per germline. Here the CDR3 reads CATAGSYNEQFF. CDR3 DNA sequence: TGTGCCACCGCCGGGTCCTACAATGAGCAGTTCTTC.

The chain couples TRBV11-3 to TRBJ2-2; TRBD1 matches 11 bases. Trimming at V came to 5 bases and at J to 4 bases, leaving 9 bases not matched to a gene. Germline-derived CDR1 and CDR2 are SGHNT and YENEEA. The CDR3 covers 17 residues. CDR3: CASSAWSGTGGTGELFF. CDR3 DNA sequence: TGTGCCAGCAGCGCCTGGTCCGGGACAGGGGGCACCGGGGAGCTGTTTTTT.

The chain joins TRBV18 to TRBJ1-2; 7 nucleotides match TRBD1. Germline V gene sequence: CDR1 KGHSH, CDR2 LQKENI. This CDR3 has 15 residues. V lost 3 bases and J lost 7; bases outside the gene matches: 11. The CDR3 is CASSPTEEGAGGYTF. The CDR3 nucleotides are TGTGCCAGCTCACCGACCGAAGAGGGGGCGGGTGGCTACACCTTC.

The CDR3 protein is CASSGGTSQETQYF. The DNA of the CDR3 is TGTGCCAGCAGCGGGGGGACTAGCCAAGAGACCCAGTACTTC. J is TRBJ2-5 and V is TRBV7-2; 8 bases map to TRBD2. Germline V CDR1 and CDR2: SGHTA, FQGNSA. V trimming: 5 bases; J trimming: 1 base; junction bases outside the gene matches: 3. The CDR3 length is 14 residues.

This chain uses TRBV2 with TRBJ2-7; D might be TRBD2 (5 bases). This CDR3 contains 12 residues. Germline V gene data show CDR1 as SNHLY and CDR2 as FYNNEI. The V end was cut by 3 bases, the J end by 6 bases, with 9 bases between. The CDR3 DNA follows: TGTGCCAGCAGTGACCCGGAGGCCGAGCAGTACTTC. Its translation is CASSDPEAEQYF.

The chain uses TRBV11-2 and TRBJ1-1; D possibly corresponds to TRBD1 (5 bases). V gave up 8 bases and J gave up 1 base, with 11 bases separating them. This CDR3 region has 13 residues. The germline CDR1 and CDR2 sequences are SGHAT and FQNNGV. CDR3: CASRQTGNTEAFF. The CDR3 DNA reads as TGTGCCAGCCGGCAAACAGGGAACACTGAAGCTTTCTTT.

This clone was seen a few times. The CDR3 region has the DNA TGTGCCATACTGGGACTAGCGGGAGCCGGGGAGCTGTTTTTT. Encoded protein: CAILGLAGAGELFF. The V call is TRBV2, the J call TRBJ2-2; 14 nucleotides agree with TRBD2. Germline V gene sequence: CDR1 SNHLY, CDR2 FYNNEI. Trimming at V came to 10 bases and at J to 6 bases, leaving 4 bases not matched to a gene. The CDR3 is made up of 14 amino acids.

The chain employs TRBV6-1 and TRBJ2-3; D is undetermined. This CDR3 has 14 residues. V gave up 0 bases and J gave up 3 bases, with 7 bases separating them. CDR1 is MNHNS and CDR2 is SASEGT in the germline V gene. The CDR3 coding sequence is TGTGCCAGCAGTGAAGCTGGTGAGACAGATACGCAGTATTTT. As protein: CASSEAGETDTQYF.

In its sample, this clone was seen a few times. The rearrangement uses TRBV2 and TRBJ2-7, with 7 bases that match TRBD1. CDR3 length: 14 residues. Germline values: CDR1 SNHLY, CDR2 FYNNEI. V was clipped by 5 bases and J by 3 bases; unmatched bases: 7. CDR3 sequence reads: CASSIQGSDYEQYF. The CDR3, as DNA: TGTGCCAGCAGTATACAGGGGAGCGACTACGAGCAGTACTTC.

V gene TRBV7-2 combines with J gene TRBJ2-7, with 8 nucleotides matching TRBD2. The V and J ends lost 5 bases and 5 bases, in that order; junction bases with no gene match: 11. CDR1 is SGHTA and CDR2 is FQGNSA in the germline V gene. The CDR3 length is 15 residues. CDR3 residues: CASSPQSGSIDEQYF. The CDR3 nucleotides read TGTGCCAGCAGCCCGCAGAGCGGGAGTATCGACGAGCAGTACTTC.

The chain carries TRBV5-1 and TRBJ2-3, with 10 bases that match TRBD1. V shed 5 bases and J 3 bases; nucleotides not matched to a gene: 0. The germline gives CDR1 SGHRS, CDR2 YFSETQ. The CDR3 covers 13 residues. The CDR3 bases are TGCGCCAGCAGGGGACAGGGGACAGATACGCAGTATTTT. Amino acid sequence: CASRGQGTDTQYF.

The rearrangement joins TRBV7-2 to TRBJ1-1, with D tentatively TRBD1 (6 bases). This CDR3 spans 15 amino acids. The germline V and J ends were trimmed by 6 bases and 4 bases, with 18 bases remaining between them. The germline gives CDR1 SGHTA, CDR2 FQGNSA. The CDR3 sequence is CASSSTGSFFTEAFF. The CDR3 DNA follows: TGTGCCAGCAGTTCCACAGGGAGCTTCTTCACTGAAGCTTTCTTT.

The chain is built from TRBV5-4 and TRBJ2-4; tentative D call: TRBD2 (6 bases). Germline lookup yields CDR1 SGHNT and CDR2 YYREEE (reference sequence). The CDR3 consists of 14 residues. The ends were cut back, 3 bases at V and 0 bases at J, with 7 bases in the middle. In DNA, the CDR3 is TGTGCCAGCAGCTCGGGACTAGCCAAAAACATTCAGTACTTC. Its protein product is CASSSGLAKNIQYF.

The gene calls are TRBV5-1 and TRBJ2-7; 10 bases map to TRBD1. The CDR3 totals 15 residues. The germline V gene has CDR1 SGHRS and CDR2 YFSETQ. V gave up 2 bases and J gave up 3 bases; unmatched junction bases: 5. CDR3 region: CASSLGRTGGYEQYF. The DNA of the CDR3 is TGCGCCAGCAGCTTAGGCAGGACAGGGGGCTACGAGCAGTACTTC.

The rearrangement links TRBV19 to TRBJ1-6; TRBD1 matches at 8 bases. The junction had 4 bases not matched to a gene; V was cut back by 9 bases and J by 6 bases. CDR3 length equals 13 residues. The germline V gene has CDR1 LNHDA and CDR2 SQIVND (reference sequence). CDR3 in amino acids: CASGTGLNSPLHF. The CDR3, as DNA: TGTGCCAGCGGGACAGGACTTAATTCACCCCTCCACTTT.

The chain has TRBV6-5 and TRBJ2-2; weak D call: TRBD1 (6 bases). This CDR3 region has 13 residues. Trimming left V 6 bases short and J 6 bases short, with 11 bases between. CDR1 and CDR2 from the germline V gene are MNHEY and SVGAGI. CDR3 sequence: CASRRQVAGELFF. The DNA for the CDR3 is TGTGCCAGCAGAAGACAGGTTGCCGGGGAGCTGTTTTTT.

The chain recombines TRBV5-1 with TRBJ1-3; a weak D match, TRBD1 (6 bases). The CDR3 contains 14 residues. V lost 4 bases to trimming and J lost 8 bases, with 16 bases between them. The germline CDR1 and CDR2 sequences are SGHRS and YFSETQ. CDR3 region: CASSRGGVSDTIYF. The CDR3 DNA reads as TGCGCCAGCAGCCGAGGGGGTGTTTCGGACACCATATATTTT.

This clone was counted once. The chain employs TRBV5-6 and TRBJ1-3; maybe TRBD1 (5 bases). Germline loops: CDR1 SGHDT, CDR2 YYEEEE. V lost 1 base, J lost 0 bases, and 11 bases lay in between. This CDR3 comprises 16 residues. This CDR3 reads CASSLYGGTSGNTIYF. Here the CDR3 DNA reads TGTGCCAGCAGCTTGTACGGGGGGACCTCTGGAAACACCATATATTTT.

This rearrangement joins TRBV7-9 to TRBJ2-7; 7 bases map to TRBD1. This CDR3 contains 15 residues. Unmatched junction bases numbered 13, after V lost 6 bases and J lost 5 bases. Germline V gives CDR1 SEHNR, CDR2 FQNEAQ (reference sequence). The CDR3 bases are TGTGCCAGCAGACCGAACAGGGGCCGATTCGACGAGCAGTACTTC. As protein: CASRPNRGRFDEQYF.